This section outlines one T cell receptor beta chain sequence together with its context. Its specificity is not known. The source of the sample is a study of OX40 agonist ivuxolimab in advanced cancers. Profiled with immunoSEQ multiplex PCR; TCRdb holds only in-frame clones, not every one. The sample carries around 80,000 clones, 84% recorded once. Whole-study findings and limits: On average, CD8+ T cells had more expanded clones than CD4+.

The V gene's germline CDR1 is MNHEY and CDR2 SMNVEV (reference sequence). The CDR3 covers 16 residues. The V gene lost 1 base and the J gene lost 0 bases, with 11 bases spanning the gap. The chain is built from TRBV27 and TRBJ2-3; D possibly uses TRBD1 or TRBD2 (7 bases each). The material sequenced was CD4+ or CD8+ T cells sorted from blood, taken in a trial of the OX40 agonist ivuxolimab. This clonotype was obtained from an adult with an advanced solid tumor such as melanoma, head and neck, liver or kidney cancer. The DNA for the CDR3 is TGTGCCAGCAGTTTATTCAGGGGGGGAAGCACAGATACGCAGTATTTT. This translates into CASSLFRGGSTDTQYF.